Listed below are T cell receptor beta chains from one sample, sequenced in a study of cytomegalovirus exposure and HLA in healthy donors. The data were produced by immunoSEQ multiplex PCR, yet TCRdb's version contains in-frame clones alone and is incomplete. Here the sample spans some 150,000 clones, approximately 80% being singletons. The sequencing sample was made of PBMCs. The receptors stem from a woman aged 30 to 39 in good health and CMV-seropositive. Both conserved end residues are part of each CDR3. A D gene is named only where the DNA matches it firmly. The size of a clone is reported for some rows only, either as once, few or many, or as a class for expanded clones.

TRBV4-2,TRBJ2-1,TRBD1,once,CASSVRSRDSYNEQFF,TGTGCCAGCAGCGTACGGTCCCGGGACAGTTACAATGAGCAGTTCTTC
TRBV2,TRBJ1-1,TRBD1,NA,CASRKTGDTEAFF,TGTGCCAGCAGGAAGACAGGGGACACTGAAGCTTTCTTT
TRBV5-6,TRBJ1-1,TRBD1,NA,CASSPGTEYTEAFF,TGTGCCAGCAGCCCCGGGACAGAATACACTGAAGCTTTCTTT
TRBV7-2,TRBJ1-1,NA,NA,CASRGGGPTEAFF,TGTGCCAGTCGAGGGGGGGGACCCACTGAAGCTTTCTTT
TRBV25-1,TRBJ2-6,NA,NA,CASSELRTTFSGANVLTF,TGTGCCAGCAGTGAATTGAGGACTACCTTCTCTGGGGCCAACGTCCTGACTTTC
TRBV5-4,TRBJ2-3,TRBD2,NA,CASSLRLAGGPGDTQYF,TGTGCCAGCAGCTTGAGACTAGCGGGGGGGCCGGGTGATACGCAGTATTTT
TRBV5-6,TRBJ1-2,TRBD1,NA,CASSVYSGGAYYGYTF,TGTGCCAGCAGCGTATATTCAGGGGGCGCATACTATGGCTACACCTTC
TRBV6-1,TRBJ2-7,NA,few,CASSLHLGSSYEQYF,TGTGCCAGCAGTTTACATCTAGGGAGCTCCTACGAGCAGTACTTC
TRBV7-2,TRBJ1-1,TRBD1,NA,CASSSRTGPLNTEAFF,TGTGCCAGCAGCTCAAGGACAGGCCCCCTGAACACTGAAGCTTTCTTT
TRBV28,TRBJ1-2,NA,NA,CASTLPGFNGYTF,TGTGCCAGCACCCTCCCCGGGTTTAACGGCTACACCTTC
TRBV7-9,TRBJ1-6,TRBD1,NA,CASSTTGDAPLHF,TGTGCCAGCAGCACGACAGGGGATGCACCCCTCCACTTT
TRBV10-2,TRBJ2-2,NA,NA,CASSVISGGELFF,TGCGCCAGCAGTGTCATTAGCGGCGGGGAGCTGTTTTTT
TRBV7-2,TRBJ1-6,NA,NA,CASSPSGLSSPLHF,TGTGCCAGCAGCCCCTCGGGGTTGAGTTCACCCCTCCACTTT
TRBV2,TRBJ2-7,TRBD2,NA,CALSTGGGYEQYF,TGTGCCCTTAGCACGGGGGGTGGCTACGAGCAGTACTTC
TRBV2,TRBJ2-5,TRBD1,NA,CASSEPMTGGSRETQYF,TGTGCCAGCAGTGAACCGATGACAGGGGGATCGCGAGAGACCCAGTACTTC
TRBV5-1,TRBJ2-7,TRBD1,NA,CASSQMTGNNEQYF,TGCGCCAGCAGCCAAATGACAGGGAACAACGAGCAGTACTTC
TRBV20-1,TRBJ1-2,NA,few,CSASGYGYTF,TGCAGTGCTTCGGGTTATGGCTACACCTTC
TRBV28,TRBJ2-4,NA,NA,CASSRTGRLAKNIQYF,TGTGCCAGCAGTCGTACCGGGAGACTAGCCAAAAACATTCAGTACTTC
TRBV18,TRBJ1-2,NA,NA,CASSTETALYGYTF,TGTGCCAGCTCAACTGAGACAGCACTCTATGGCTACACCTTC
TRBV5-6,TRBJ2-5,NA,NA,CASKEAARIETQYF,TGTGCCAGCAAGGAGGCAGCGAGGATAGAGACCCAGTACTTC
TRBV19,TRBJ2-5,NA,NA,CASSTGLGETQYF,TGTGCCAGTAGTACGGGACTCGGGGAGACCCAGTACTTC
TRBV5-1,TRBJ2-5,TRBD2,once,CASSGGVQETQYF,TGCGCCAGCAGCGGGGGGGTCCAAGAGACCCAGTACTTC